This entry features one T cell receptor (beta chain) sequence. Participants came from roughly 23 US areas, aged about 18 to 89 years. Measured with immunoSEQ multiplex PCR; TCRdb has only the in-frame clones, and not every one. Counted here are about 240,000 clones, 80% to 90% occurring once; the ten biggest clones make up roughly 2.6%. V was clipped by 3 bases and J by 0 bases, with 9 bases between them. In germline, CDR1 is SNHLY, CDR2 FYNNEI. This CDR3 region has 15 residues. The sample is drawn from a study of blood T cell repertoires in COVID-19. Study-wide background: Acute and convalescent COVID-19 specimens originated in the United States, Italy and Spain.

This receptor was obtained from a woman under 40 with acute COVID-19. The source material was PBMCs or T cells enriched from blood (not recorded which). The genes are TRBV2 and TRBJ1-3; weak D call: TRBD1 (5 bases). The CDR3 sequence is CASSDWGVSGNTIYF. The CDR3 DNA reads TGTGCCAGCAGTGATTGGGGGGTCTCTGGAAACACCATATATTTT.